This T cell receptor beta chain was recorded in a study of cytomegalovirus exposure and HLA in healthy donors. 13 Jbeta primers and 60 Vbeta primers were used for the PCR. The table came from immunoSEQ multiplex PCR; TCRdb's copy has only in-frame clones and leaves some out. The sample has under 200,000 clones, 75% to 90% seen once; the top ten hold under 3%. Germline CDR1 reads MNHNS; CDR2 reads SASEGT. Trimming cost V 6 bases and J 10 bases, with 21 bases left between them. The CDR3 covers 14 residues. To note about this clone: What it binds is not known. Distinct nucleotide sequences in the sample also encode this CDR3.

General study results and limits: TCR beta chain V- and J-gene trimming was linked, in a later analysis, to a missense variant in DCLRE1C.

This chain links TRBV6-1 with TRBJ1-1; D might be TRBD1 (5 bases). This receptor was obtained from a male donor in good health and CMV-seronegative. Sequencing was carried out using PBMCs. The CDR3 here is CASSATTLGRVAFF. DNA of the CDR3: TGTGCCAGCAGCGCAACCACCCTGGGCAGGGTAGCTTTCTTT.